This T cell receptor beta chain originates from a study of cytomegalovirus exposure and HLA in healthy donors. Turning to the study itself: About 84% of a few hundred genotyped donors fell in the Caucasian-associated ancestry cluster.

The sample holds a few counts of this clone. Its specificity is unknown. The V end lost 6 bases, the J end lost 4 bases, and 10 bases lay between the germline ends. This CDR3 contains 13 residues. Germline V gives CDR1 MGHDK, CDR2 SYGVNS. The PCR used 60 Vbeta and 13 Jbeta primers. Some clones are missing from TCRdb's copy, which holds only in-frame ones; the method was immunoSEQ multiplex PCR. The top ten clones hold 1.5% to 1.8% of a sample with approximately 170,000 clones, 70% to 80% of them seen once. These donors, healthy bone marrow donors, were studied. Findings and caveats of the study: Analyses of presence/absence relied on an assumption of roughly uniform sequencing depth across donors.

This receptor was taken from a middle-aged man in good health and CMV-seronegative. J is TRBJ2-1 and V is TRBV25-1; a possible D gene is TRBD1 (5 bases). The sequencing input was PBMCs. For the CDR3, the DNA is TGTGCCAGCAGCGGTACAGGTTACAATGAGCAGTTCTTC. Protein product: CASSGTGYNEQFF.